The 25 T cell receptor beta chains reported below all come from one sample, sequenced in a study of OX40 agonist ivuxolimab in advanced cancers. Generated by immunoSEQ multiplex PCR, the TCRdb table keeps only in-frame clones and is missing some. The profile covers tens of thousands of clones, with roughly nine tenths appearing a single time and 3% to 4% taken by the ten largest. The sequenced sample was CD4+ or CD8+ T cells sorted from blood, obtained in a trial of the OX40 agonist ivuxolimab. The receptor set was obtained from an adult with an advanced solid tumor such as melanoma, head and neck, liver or kidney cancer.

The chain uses TRBV27 and TRBJ2-7; D is unclear. The V gene's germline CDR1 is MNHEY and CDR2 SMNVEV (reference sequence). V lost 4 bases and J 2 bases, leaving 12 bases between the germline ends. The CDR3 is made up of 14 amino acids. CDR3 region: CASSSVRHTYEQYF. The CDR3 nucleotides read TGTGCCAGCAGTTCGGTCAGACATACCTACGAGCAGTACTTC.

In this sample, this clone is medium-sized. The chain recombines TRBV4-3 with TRBJ2-1; 8 nucleotides agree with TRBD2. The junction had 0 bases not matched to a gene; V was cut back by 0 bases and J by 5 bases. The CDR3 has 14 amino acids. Germline V gene data show CDR1 as LGHNA and CDR2 as YSLEER. The chain's CDR3 is CASSQEAGDNEQFF. CDR3 sequence (DNA): TGCGCCAGCAGCCAAGAAGCGGGAGACAATGAGCAGTTCTTC.

V usage is TRBV9 and J usage is TRBJ2-3; 7 nucleotides match TRBD2. Germline values: CDR1 SGDLS, CDR2 YYNGEE. The CDR3 length is 16 residues. The V and J ends lost 0 bases and 4 bases, in that order; junction bases with no gene match: 8. CDR3 protein: CASSVGLREFSDTQYF. CDR3 nucleotide sequence: TGTGCCAGCAGCGTAGGTTTGCGGGAGTTTTCAGATACGCAGTATTTT.

A remark on this clone: This CDR3 is also generated by other DNA sequences in the sample. The chain joins TRBV7-9 to TRBJ2-2, with 8 bases that match TRBD1. The germline V gene has CDR1 SEHNR and CDR2 FQNEAQ (reference sequence). This CDR3 spans 15 amino acids. J was trimmed by 5 bases and V by 4 bases; bases with no gene match: 6. The CDR3 loop is CASSSGQGGTGELFF. CDR3 nucleotide sequence: TGTGCCAGCAGCTCCGGACAGGGTGGAACCGGGGAGCTGTTTTTT.

This clone has only one observation. CDR3 in DNA: TGTGCCAGCAGCTTACTAGCGGGCGTTCAAGAGACCCAGTACTTC. It is translated as CASSLLAGVQETQYF. This chain links TRBV28 with TRBJ2-5, with 9 bases fitting TRBD2. V trimming: 6 bases; J trimming: 2 bases; junction bases outside the gene matches: 7. This CDR3 contains 15 residues. Per the germline V gene, CDR1 is MDHEN and CDR2 is SYDVKM.

V usage is TRBV2 and J usage is TRBJ2-3; 8 positions agree with TRBD1. This CDR3 is 16 amino acids long. V shed 8 bases and J 5 bases; nucleotides not matched to a gene: 15. Germline V gives CDR1 SNHLY, CDR2 FYNNEI. DNA for the CDR3: TGTGCCAGCTACCAGGCCTCAGGGGGCCGCGGAGATACGCAGTATTTT. Protein: CASYQASGGRGDTQYF.

The chain employs TRBV27 and TRBJ2-1, with 11 nucleotides matching TRBD1. V lost 3 bases to trimming and J lost 4 bases; unmatched junction nucleotides: 2. The CDR3 is 15 residues long. CDR1 and CDR2 (germline): MNHEY, SMNVEV (reference sequence). The DNA of the CDR3 is TGTGCCAGCAGTTTGGACAGGGGGCCTTACAATGAGCAGTTCTTC. This translates into CASSLDRGPYNEQFF.

The CDR3: CATSRALAGGPVETQYF. The CDR3 DNA follows: TGTGCCACCAGCAGAGCGCTAGCGGGAGGGCCCGTGGAGACCCAGTACTTC. This chain connects TRBV15 to TRBJ2-5, with 12 nucleotides matching TRBD2. Germline CDR1 is LNHNV and CDR2 is YYDKDF (reference sequence). The length of the CDR3 is 17 residues. The V and J ends lost 1 base and 5 bases, in that order; junction bases with no gene match: 8.

V and J are TRBV10-2 and TRBJ2-3; possible D gene TRBD1, 5 bases. The CDR3 runs 14 residues. V lost 3 bases, J lost 3 bases, and 10 bases lay in between. Germline assignment: CDR1 WSHSY and CDR2 SAAADI. The CDR3 coding sequence is TGCGCCAGCAGTGACTGGGGCCCGACAGATACGCAGTATTTT. Translated, it gives CASSDWGPTDTQYF.

The genes are TRBV29-1 and TRBJ1-2; possible D gene TRBD1, 5 bases. CDR1 and CDR2 from the germline V gene are SQVTM and ANQGSEA. Between the trimmed V and J ends, which lost 0 bases and 4 bases, there was a span of 15 bases. The CDR3 totals 15 residues. The CDR3, as DNA: TGCAGCGTTGAAGATCGAGGGACCGGGGGCTATGGCTACACCTTC. Amino acid sequence: CSVEDRGTGGYGYTF.

The chain combines TRBV5-5 with TRBJ2-7; D is ambiguous. CDR3 length: 14 residues. In germline, CDR1 is SGHKS, CDR2 YYEKEE (reference sequence). Trimming stripped 0 bases from V and 2 bases from J, with 9 bases between. DNA of the CDR3: TGTGCCAGCAGCTTGGAGGGAAGTACCTACGAGCAGTACTTC. Protein product: CASSLEGSTYEQYF.

The V call is TRBV7-9, the J call TRBJ2-7; D may be TRBD2 (6 bases). Trimming took 4 bases from V and 3 from J, leaving 13 bases between them. The CDR3 is 14 residues long. CDR1 and CDR2 (germline): SEHNR, FQNEAQ (reference sequence). CDR3 coding DNA: TGTGCCAGCAGCTCCCCACTAGCCGTCTACGAGCAGTACTTC. Its protein product is CASSSPLAVYEQYF.

V and J are TRBV29-1 and TRBJ2-3, with 9 nucleotides matching TRBD1. V shed 4 bases, J shed 4 bases, and the junction held 12 bases outside the gene matches. CDR1 SQVTM and CDR2 ANQGSEA come from the germline V gene. CDR3 length equals 16 residues. CDR3 in DNA: TGCAGCGTTGTCGGGACAGGGATGAATGGCCCAGATACGCAGTATTTT. Translated, it gives CSVVGTGMNGPDTQYF.

This clone was picked up one time. The rearrangement links TRBV19 to TRBJ2-7, with 8 bases matching TRBD2. From germline, CDR1 is LNHDA and CDR2 SQIVND (reference sequence). V trimming: 11 bases; J trimming: 6 bases; junction bases outside the gene matches: 12. The CDR3 has 13 amino acids. The CDR3 spells CAVSSGLASEQYF. CDR3 DNA: TGTGCCGTAAGCTCCGGACTAGCCAGCGAGCAGTACTTC.

This chain connects TRBV5-1 to TRBJ2-7; the D gene is possibly TRBD1 (8 bases). CDR3 length: 13 amino acids. Germline V lookup: CDR1 SGHRS, CDR2 YFSETQ. Trimming stripped 4 bases from V and 3 bases from J, with 11 bases between. The CDR3 here is CASSSGTGYEQYF. As DNA, the CDR3 is TGCGCCAGCAGCAGCGGGACAGGCTACGAGCAGTACTTC. Supplemented by reference TRBV5-1 and TRBJ2-7, the full variable domain reads KAGVTQTPRYLIKTRGQQVTLSCSPISGHRSVSWYQQTPGQGLQFLFEYFSETQRNKGNFPGRFSGRQFSNSRSEMNVSTLELGDSALYLCASSSGTGYEQYFGPGTRLTVT.

The chain combines TRBV27 with TRBJ2-7; a possible D gene is TRBD1 (6 bases). V lost 3 bases and J 0 bases, leaving 9 bases between the germline ends. This CDR3 is built from 14 residues. CDR1 and CDR2 from the germline V gene are MNHEY and SMNVEV (reference sequence). CDR3 DNA: TGTGCCAGCAGTTTCGGGGACAACTCCTACGAGCAGTACTTC. The encoded protein is CASSFGDNSYEQYF.

This clone has only one observation. The chain has TRBV2 and TRBJ2-7; 9 positions match TRBD2. Losses at the gene ends were 5 bases for V and 7 bases for J; bases not matched to a gene: 9. Per the germline V gene, CDR1 is SNHLY and CDR2 is FYNNEI. The CDR3 is 14 residues long. CDR3 nucleotides: TGTGCCAGCAGTCGTTTAGCGGGAGCCGGAGAGCAGTACTTC. Protein sequence: CASSRLAGAGEQYF.

The V and J genes are TRBV5-5 and TRBJ2-5; 7 nucleotides align to TRBD1. The CDR3 runs to 15 residues. After removal of 0 bases from V and 2 bases from J, the junction contained 4 bases not matched to a gene. CDR1 is SGHKS and CDR2 is YYEKEE in the germline V gene (reference sequence). CDR3 in DNA: TGTGCCAGCAGCTTGGACGGGACAGCTCAAGAGACCCAGTACTTC. This gives the protein CASSLDGTAQETQYF.

The chain couples TRBV19 to TRBJ2-1, with D tentatively TRBD2 (6 bases). The CDR3 is made up of 13 amino acids. The V end lost 8 bases, the J end lost 2 bases, and 10 bases lay between the germline ends. From germline, CDR1 is LNHDA and CDR2 SQIVND (reference sequence). CDR3 sequence: CASREFTYNEQFF. CDR3 DNA: TGTGCCAGTCGGGAGTTCACCTACAATGAGCAGTTCTTC.

As DNA, the CDR3 is TGTGCCAGCAGCCTAACTAGCGGGAGGACGGGTGAGCAGTTCTTC. It encodes CASSLTSGRTGEQFF. The chain recombines TRBV6-6 with TRBJ2-1, with TRBD2 matching over 12 bases. The V and J ends lost 6 bases and 9 bases, in that order; junction bases with no gene match: 9. The V gene's germline CDR1 is MNHNY and CDR2 SVGAGI (reference sequence). The CDR3 is made up of 15 amino acids.

The sample holds one count of this clone. The chain carries TRBV5-6 and TRBJ2-7; D not certain. Per germline, CDR1 SGHDT and CDR2 YYEEEE. Trimming cost V 0 bases and J 4 bases, with 8 bases left between them. CDR3 size: 13 residues. The CDR3 sequence: CASSLVAQYEQYF. DNA for the CDR3: TGTGCCAGCAGCTTGGTGGCTCAGTACGAGCAGTACTTC.

The chain links TRBV27 to TRBJ1-5, with 7 bases lining up with TRBD1. The CDR3 has 16 residues. V trimming: 6 bases; J trimming: 0 bases; junction bases outside the gene matches: 8. Germline V gene data show CDR1 as MNHEY and CDR2 as SMNVEV (reference sequence). CDR3 sequence (DNA): TGTGCCAGCAGCCTAACAGGGGATTATAGCAATCAGCCCCAGCATTTT. It specifies CASSLTGDYSNQPQHF.

This clone was detected once. The V call is TRBV7-9, the J call TRBJ2-5, with D maybe TRBD1 (7 bases). CDR3 size: 15 residues. V shed 5 bases and J shed 3 bases, with 16 bases lying between them. Germline loops: CDR1 SEHNR, CDR2 FQNEAQ (reference sequence). CDR3 residues: CASSTRQGGEETQYF. In nucleotides, the CDR3 is TGTGCCAGCAGCACCCGACAGGGAGGAGAAGAGACCCAGTACTTC.

The chain uses TRBV5-8 and TRBJ2-1, with TRBD2 matching 9 bases. With V trimmed by 0 bases and J by 4 bases, 5 bases remained unmatched. CDR1 is SGHTS and CDR2 is YDEGEE in the germline V gene. This CDR3 has 16 residues. CDR3: CASSLASSGNYNEQFF. The CDR3, as DNA: TGTGCCAGCAGCTTGGCCTCTAGCGGGAATTACAATGAGCAGTTCTTC.

This rearrangement joins TRBV5-1 to TRBJ2-3; the D is unclear. There are 14 residues in the CDR3. The V gene's germline CDR1 is SGHRS and CDR2 YFSETQ. Trimming cost V 0 bases and J 2 bases, with 7 bases left between them. The CDR3 is CASSLESPTDTQYF. The CDR3 bases are TGCGCCAGCAGCTTGGAAAGTCCCACAGATACGCAGTATTTT.